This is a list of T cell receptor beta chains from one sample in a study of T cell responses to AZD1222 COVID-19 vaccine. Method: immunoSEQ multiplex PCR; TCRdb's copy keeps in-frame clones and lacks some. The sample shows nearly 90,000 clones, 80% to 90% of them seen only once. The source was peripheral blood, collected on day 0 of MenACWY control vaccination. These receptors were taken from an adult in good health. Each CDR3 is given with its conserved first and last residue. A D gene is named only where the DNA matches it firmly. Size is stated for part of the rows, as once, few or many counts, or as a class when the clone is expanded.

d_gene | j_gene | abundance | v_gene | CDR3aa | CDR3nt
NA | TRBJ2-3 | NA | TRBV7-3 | CASSQGLGDTQYF | TGTGCCAGCAGCCAGGGGTTGGGGGATACGCAGTATTTT
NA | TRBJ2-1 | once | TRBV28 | CASSLRLNEQFF | TGTGCCAGCAGTTTACGACTCAATGAGCAGTTCTTC
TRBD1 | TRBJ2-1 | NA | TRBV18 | CASSPGTGSSNEQFF | TGTGCCAGCTCACCGGGGACAGGGTCCTCCAATGAGCAGTTCTTC
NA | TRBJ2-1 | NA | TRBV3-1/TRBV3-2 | CASSQTSSGNEQFF | TGTGCCAGCAGCCAGACTAGTAGTGGCAATGAGCAGTTCTTC
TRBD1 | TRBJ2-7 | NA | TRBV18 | CASSQGGWYEQYF | TGTGCCAGCTCACAAGGGGGCTGGTACGAGCAGTACTTC
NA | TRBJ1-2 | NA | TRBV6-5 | CASSYSRVQGYTF | TGTGCCAGCAGTTACTCGCGGGTTCAGGGCTACACCTTC
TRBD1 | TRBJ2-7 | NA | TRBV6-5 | CASRGQGNEQYF | TGTGCCAGCAGAGGACAGGGGAACGAGCAGTACTTC
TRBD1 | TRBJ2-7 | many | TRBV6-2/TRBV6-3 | CASSPTGYYEQYF | TGTGCCAGCAGCCCGACAGGGTATTACGAGCAGTACTTC
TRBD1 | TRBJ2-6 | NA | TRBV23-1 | CASKGQRLSGANVLTF | TGCGCCAGCAAGGGACAGCGACTCTCTGGGGCCAACGTCCTGACTTTC
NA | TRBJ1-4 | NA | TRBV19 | CASRDLNEKLFF | TGTGCCAGTAGGGATCTTAATGAAAAACTGTTTTTT
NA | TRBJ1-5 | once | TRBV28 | CASSLRRQALNQPQHF | TGTGCCAGCAGTTTGAGAAGACAGGCCCTTAATCAGCCCCAGCATTTT
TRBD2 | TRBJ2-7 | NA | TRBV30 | CAWSQWGGYRYEQYF | TGTGCCTGGAGCCAATGGGGGGGTTACCGGTACGAGCAGTACTTC
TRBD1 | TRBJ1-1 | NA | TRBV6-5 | CASRIGQGANTEAFF | TGTGCCAGCAGAATAGGACAGGGGGCAAACACTGAAGCTTTCTTT
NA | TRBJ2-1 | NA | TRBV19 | CASSTDRTQFF | TGTGCCAGTAGTACAGACAGGACGCAGTTCTTC
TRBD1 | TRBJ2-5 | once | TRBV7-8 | CASSITGQGSETQYF | TGTGCCAGCAGCATAACTGGACAGGGAAGCGAGACCCAGTACTTC
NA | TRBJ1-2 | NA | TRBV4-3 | CASSQEPGAYGYTF | TGCGCCAGCAGCCAAGAACCGGGAGCGTATGGCTACACCTTC
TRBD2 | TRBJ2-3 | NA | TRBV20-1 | CSASNAGGGKGRDTQYF | TGCAGTGCTAGTAATGCGGGGGGCGGTAAGGGCAGAGATACGCAGTATTTT
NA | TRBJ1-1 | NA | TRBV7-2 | CADARDSALNTEAFF | TGTGCGGACGCCCGAGACAGCGCGTTGAACACTGAAGCTTTCTTT
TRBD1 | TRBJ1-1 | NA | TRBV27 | CASSSAGTALEAFF | TGTGCCAGCAGTTCTGCCGGGACAGCCCTTGAAGCTTTCTTT
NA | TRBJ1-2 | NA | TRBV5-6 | CASSSLVYRTENYGYTF | TGTGCCAGCAGCTCCCTGGTTTACCGGACGGAAAACTATGGCTACACCTTC
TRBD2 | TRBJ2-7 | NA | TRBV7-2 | CASTTHGGGVNEQYF | TGTGCCAGCACAACCCATGGCGGGGGGGTAAACGAGCAGTACTTC
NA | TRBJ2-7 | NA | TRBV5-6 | CASSLGGAGPWGSSEQYF | TGTGCCAGCAGCTTGGGTGGCGCGGGGCCGTGGGGATCTTCCGAGCAGTACTTC
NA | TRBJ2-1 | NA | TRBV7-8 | CASSTVAGSTYNEQFF | TGTGCCAGCAGCACCGTAGCAGGGTCAACCTACAATGAGCAGTTCTTC
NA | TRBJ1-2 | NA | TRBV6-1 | CASSEGPVGNGYTF | TGTGCCAGCAGTGAAGGGCCAGTGGGGAATGGCTACACCTTC
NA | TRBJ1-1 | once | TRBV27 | CASSFYPSEAMNTEAFF | TGTGCCAGCAGTTTTTATCCGTCCGAGGCGATGAACACTGAAGCTTTCTTT
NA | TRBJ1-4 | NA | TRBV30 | CAWSAGAREKLFF | TGTGCCTGGAGTGCAGGGGCGCGGGAAAAACTGTTTTTT
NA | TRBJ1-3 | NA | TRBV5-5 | CASSRVAGTGNTIYF | TGTGCCAGCAGCAGGGTTGCGGGAACTGGAAACACCATATATTTT
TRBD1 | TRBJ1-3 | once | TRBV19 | CASSTTGDGNTIYF | TGTGCCAGTAGTACTACAGGGGACGGAAACACCATATATTTT
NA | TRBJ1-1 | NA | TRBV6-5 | CASSYRRPDTEAFF | TGTGCCAGCAGTTACCGGAGACCAGACACTGAAGCTTTCTTT
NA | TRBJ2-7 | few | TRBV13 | CASSLGGRGHEQYF | TGTGCCAGCAGCTTAGGGGGTAGGGGCCACGAGCAGTACTTC
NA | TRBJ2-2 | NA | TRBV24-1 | CATSDSSNTGELFF | TGTGCCACCAGTGACAGCTCGAACACCGGGGAGCTGTTTTTT
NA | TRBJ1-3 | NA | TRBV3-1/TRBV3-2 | CASSPRSGNTIYF | TGTGCCAGCAGCCCTCGATCCGGAAACACCATATATTTT
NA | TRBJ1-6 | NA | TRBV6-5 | CASSQRGDSPLHF | TGTGCCAGCAGTCAACGGGGGGATTCACCCCTCCACTTT
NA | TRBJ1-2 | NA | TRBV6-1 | CASSDYHDSRSNYGYTF | TGTGCCAGCAGTGATTACCATGACAGCCGATCTAACTATGGCTACACCTTC
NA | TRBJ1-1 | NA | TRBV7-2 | CASSPRTRRAFF | TGTGCCAGCAGCCCGCGAACCCGACGGGCTTTCTTT
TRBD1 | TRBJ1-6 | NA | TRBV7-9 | CASSLGQGDNSPLHF | TGTGCCAGCAGCCTGGGACAGGGCGATAATTCACCCCTCCACTTT
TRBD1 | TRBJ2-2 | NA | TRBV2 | CARRKGQDNTGELFF | TGTGCCAGAAGAAAGGGACAGGATAACACCGGGGAGCTGTTTTTT
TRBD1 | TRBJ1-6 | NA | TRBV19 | CASSQQGWGSPLHF | TGTGCCAGTAGTCAACAGGGGTGGGGTTCACCCCTCCACTTT
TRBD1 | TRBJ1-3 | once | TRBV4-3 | CASSHGTGLEVTGNTIYF | TGCGCCAGCAGCCATGGGACAGGGCTTGAGGTTACCGGAAACACCATATATTTT
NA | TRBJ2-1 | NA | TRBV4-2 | CASSQGRGDYNEQFF | TGTGCCAGCAGCCAAGGGCGGGGAGACTACAATGAGCAGTTCTTC
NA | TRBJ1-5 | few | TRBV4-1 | CASSQDLIVYSNQPQHF | TGCGCCAGCAGCCAAGATCTTATAGTCTATAGCAATCAGCCCCAGCATTTT
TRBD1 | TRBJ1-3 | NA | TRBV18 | CASSPFRPSEFTGGTGNTIYF | TGTGCCAGCTCACCCTTTCGGCCGTCGGAGTTTACAGGGGGCACAGGAAACACCATATATTTT
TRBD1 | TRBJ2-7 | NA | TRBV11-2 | CASRFGTGQGAYEQYF | TGTGCCAGCAGGTTTGGAACAGGACAGGGGGCCTACGAGCAGTACTTC
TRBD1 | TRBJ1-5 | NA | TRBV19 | CASRTLRTGTEQPQHF | TGTGCCAGTAGGACCCTGAGGACAGGGACGGAGCAGCCCCAGCATTTT
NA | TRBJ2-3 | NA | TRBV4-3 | CASSQGMGGRSTDTQYF | TGCGCCAGCAGCCAGGGAATGGGGGGCCGGAGCACAGATACGCAGTATTTT
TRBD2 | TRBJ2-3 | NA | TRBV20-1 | CSASGLAGVDTQYF | TGCAGTGCTAGTGGGCTAGCGGGGGTCGATACGCAGTATTTT